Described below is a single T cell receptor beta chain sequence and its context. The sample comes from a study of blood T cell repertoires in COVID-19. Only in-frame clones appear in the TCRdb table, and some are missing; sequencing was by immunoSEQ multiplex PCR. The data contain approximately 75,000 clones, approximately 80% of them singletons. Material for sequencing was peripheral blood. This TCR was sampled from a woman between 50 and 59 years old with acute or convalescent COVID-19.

CDR3 in DNA: TGTGCCAGCAGCTATACCACAGGACTAGCGAGCACAGATACGCAGTATTTT. Amino acid sequence: CASSYTTGLASTDTQYF. The chain combines TRBV5-4 with TRBJ2-3; 9 positions agree with TRBD2. CDR1 SGHNT and CDR2 YYREEE come from the germline V gene (reference sequence). V lost 3 bases to trimming and J lost 0 bases; unmatched junction nucleotides: 8. The CDR3 runs 17 residues.